This is a list of T cell receptor beta chains from one sample in a study of coeliac disease. Measured with immunoSEQ multiplex PCR; TCRdb has only the in-frame clones, and not every one. The table has several thousand clones, roughly three quarters seen once. Specimen: intraepithelial lymphocytes from the gut. The receptors here all came from a man aged 25-45 years with celiac disease. The CDR3 runs from the conserved cysteine through the conserved F or W. The order of the fields is CDR3 length, J gene, D gene, V gene, clone size, CDR3 DNA, CDR3 protein. A D gene is named only where the DNA matches it firmly. The size entry is marked missing in some rows and otherwise reads once, few, many or a size class.

13,TRBJ1-5,NA,TRBV30,large,TGTGCGAAGGGGGTTCTTAGCAATCAGCCCCAGCATTTT,CAKGVLSNQPQHF
13,TRBJ2-7,TRBD1,TRBV6-5,NA,TGTGCCAGCAGTCCCCCAGGGGGCTACGAGCAGTACTTC,CASSPPGGYEQYF
13,TRBJ2-7,NA,TRBV30,NA,TGTGCCGCCGGGACATCGATTTCCTACGAGCAGTACTTC,CAAGTSISYEQYF
14,TRBJ2-7,NA,TRBV5-6,NA,TGTGCCAGCAGCTTCTCAGGGGATGGCTACGAGCAGTACTTC,CASSFSGDGYEQYF
18,TRBJ2-5,NA,TRBV7-8,NA,TGTGCCAGCAGCTTAGCAGGCCGTAGGGTGACCAGGGAAGAGACCCAGTACTTC,CASSLAGRRVTREETQYF
14,TRBJ1-1,NA,TRBV7-2,NA,TGTGCCAGCAGCTCAAGGGGAGGGTACACTGAAGCTTTCTTT,CASSSRGGYTEAFF
13,TRBJ2-7,TRBD2,TRBV27,NA,TGTGCCAGCTGGAGTAGCGGGAGTTACGAGCAGTACTTC,CASWSSGSYEQYF
14,TRBJ1-2,TRBD1,TRBV6-1,NA,TGTGCCAGCACAAGAGACAGGGCTGACTATGGCTACACCTTC,CASTRDRADYGYTF
15,TRBJ2-4,NA,TRBV5-6,NA,TGTGCCAGCAGCTTGCTAGAAGTCGGCGTAAACATTCAGTACTTC,CASSLLEVGVNIQYF
15,TRBJ2-7,TRBD2,TRBV7-7,NA,TGTGCCAGCAGCCGTGCGGGGGGAAGCTCCTACGAGCAGTACTTC,CASSRAGGSSYEQYF
14,TRBJ1-1,NA,TRBV11-2,NA,TGTGCCAGCAGCTTAGTTGCGGAGAACACTAAAGCTTTCTTT,CASSLVAENTKAFF
12,TRBJ2-1,TRBD1,TRBV9,NA,TGTGCCAGCAGAGCTTCAGGGGGTGAGCAGTTCTTC,CASRASGGEQFF
17,TRBJ2-4,TRBD2,TRBV7-9,NA,TGTGCCAGCACCCCCGGGGGTAGCGGGAGAGCCAAAAACATTCAGTACTTC,CASTPGGSGRAKNIQYF
15,TRBJ2-6,NA,TRBV19,NA,TGTGCCAGTAGTATCCCTAATGCTGGGGCCAACGTCCTGACTTTC,CASSIPNAGANVLTF
18,TRBJ1-2,NA,TRBV5-8,NA,TGTGCCAGCAGCTTCCCCTGGGGAGGGCGCAACTCTAACTATGGCTACACCTTC,CASSFPWGGRNSNYGYTF
14,TRBJ2-7,TRBD2,TRBV7-6,NA,TGTGCCAGCAGCCCTACTACAACTAGCGACGAGCAGTACTTC,CASSPTTTSDEQYF
13,TRBJ1-3,NA,TRBV9,NA,TGTGCCAGCAGCGCGGGGGGCCGACGCGACATATATTTT,CASSAGGRRDIYF
15,TRBJ2-3,TRBD1,TRBV11-3,NA,TGTGCCAGCAGCTTCGAATCGACAGGGGCAGATACGCAGTATTTT,CASSFESTGADTQYF
14,TRBJ1-2,NA,TRBV27,NA,TGTGCCAGCAGCAAATCACAGGGAGGGTATGGCTACACCTTC,CASSKSQGGYGYTF
16,TRBJ2-2,NA,TRBV7-9,NA,TGTGCCAGCGCCCTCACAGGCCCCTTGAACACCGGGGAGCTGTTTTTT,CASALTGPLNTGELFF
14,TRBJ2-1,TRBD2,TRBV5-1,NA,TGCGCCAGCAGCCGGGGGGGCGGGTCAGATGAGCAGTTCTTC,CASSRGGGSDEQFF
13,TRBJ1-4,TRBD1,TRBV2,NA,TGTGCCAGCCGGACAGGGTCTTTTGAAAAACTGTTTTTT,CASRTGSFEKLFF
15,TRBJ2-5,NA,TRBV7-9,NA,TGTGCCAGCAGCTCCCTACCTAGCGTCCGGGAGACCCAGTACTTC,CASSSLPSVRETQYF
14,TRBJ2-7,TRBD1,TRBV7-9,NA,TGTGCCAGCAGCCGAGGACAGGGAGGATACGAGCAGTACTTC,CASSRGQGGYEQYF
16,TRBJ1-5,NA,TRBV4-3,NA,TGCGCCAGCAGCCAAGTAACGGGGGGCGCGTCAGCAGATCAGCATTTT,CASSQVTGGASADQHF
17,TRBJ1-1,TRBD1,TRBV4-1,NA,TGCGCCAGCAGCCAGTCGACAGGGAATCCATGGGACACTAAAGCTTTCTTT,CASSQSTGNPWDTKAFF
16,TRBJ1-2,NA,TRBV4-3,NA,TGCGCCAGCAGCCAAGATCGGGGGGGGGTATCGTATGGCTACACCTTC,CASSQDRGGVSYGYTF
16,TRBJ2-3,NA,TRBV7-2,NA,TGTGCCAGCAGCTTAGGGATCCGACAAGAGACAGATACGCAGTATTTT,CASSLGIRQETDTQYF
16,TRBJ1-2,NA,TRBV6-5,NA,TGTGCCAGCAGTTACTCCCAACAGGGATCTTATTATGGCTACACCTTC,CASSYSQQGSYYGYTF